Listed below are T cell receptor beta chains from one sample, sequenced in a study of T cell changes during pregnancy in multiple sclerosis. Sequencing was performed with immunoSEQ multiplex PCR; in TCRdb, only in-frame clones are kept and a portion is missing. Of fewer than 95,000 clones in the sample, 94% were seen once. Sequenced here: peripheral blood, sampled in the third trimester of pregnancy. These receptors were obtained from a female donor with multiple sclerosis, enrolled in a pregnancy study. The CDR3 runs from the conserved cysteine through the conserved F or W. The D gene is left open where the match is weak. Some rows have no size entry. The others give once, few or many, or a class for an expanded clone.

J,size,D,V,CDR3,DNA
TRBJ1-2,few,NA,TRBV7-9,CASSLAGRINYGYTF,TGTGCCAGCAGCTTAGCGGGCAGAATCAACTATGGCTACACCTTC
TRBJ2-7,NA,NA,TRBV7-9,CASSPQQGSYEQYF,TGTGCCAGCAGCCCCCAACAGGGCTCCTACGAGCAGTACTTC
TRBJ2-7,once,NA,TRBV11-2,CASSSSSVYEQYF,TGTGCCAGCAGCTCCTCTAGCGTCTACGAGCAGTACTTC
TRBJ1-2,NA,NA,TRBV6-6,CASRALTGGGYTF,TGTGCCAGCAGGGCACTGACGGGAGGGGGCTACACCTTC
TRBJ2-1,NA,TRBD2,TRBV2,CASSKLAGTYNEQFF,TGTGCCAGCAGTAAACTAGCGGGCACCTACAATGAGCAGTTCTTC
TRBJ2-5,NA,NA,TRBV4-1,CASSQVSTAGETQYF,TGCGCCAGCAGCCAAGTCTCGACGGCGGGAGAGACCCAGTACTTC
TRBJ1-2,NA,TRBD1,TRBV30,CAWRDRVKSYGYTF,TGTGCCTGGAGGGACAGGGTCAAATCCTATGGCTACACCTTC
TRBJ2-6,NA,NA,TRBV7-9,CASSIGLSGANVLTF,TGTGCCAGCAGCATCGGACTGTCTGGGGCCAACGTCCTGACTTTC
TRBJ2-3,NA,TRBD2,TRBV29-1,CSCSSGGTSTDTQYF,TGCAGCTGCTCTAGCGGAGGGACTAGCACAGATACGCAGTATTTT
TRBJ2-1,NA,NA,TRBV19,CASKTTSHNNEQFF,TGTGCCAGTAAGACAACAAGTCACAACAATGAGCAGTTCTTC
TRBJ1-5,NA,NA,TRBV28,CASSGGAGLNQPQHF,TGTGCCAGCAGCGGCGGGGCAGGGTTGAATCAGCCCCAGCATTTT
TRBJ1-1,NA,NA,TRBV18,CASSGTGGTEAFF,TGTGCCAGCTCCGGGACGGGGGGCACTGAAGCTTTCTTT
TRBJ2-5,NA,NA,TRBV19,CASSTLGETQYF,TGTGCCAGTAGTACGCTAGGAGAGACCCAGTACTTC
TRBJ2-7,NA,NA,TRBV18,CASSPPERARYEQYF,TGTGCCAGCTCACCACCGGAGAGGGCGCGGTACGAGCAGTACTTC
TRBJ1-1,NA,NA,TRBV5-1,CASSLVPFQEATEAFF,TGCGCCAGCAGCTTAGTCCCCTTCCAAGAGGCCACTGAAGCTTTCTTT
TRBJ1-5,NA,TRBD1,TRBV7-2,CASSLQGMNQPQHF,TGTGCCAGCAGCCTACAGGGGATGAATCAGCCCCAGCATTTT